The subject of this entry is one TCR beta chain. Germline CDR1 reads KGHDR; CDR2 reads SFDVKD. The CDR3 covers 15 residues. Trimming removed 5 bases at V and 5 bases at J, with 17 bases between. TCR beta VDJ and CDR3 profiling used genomic DNA as template. TCRdb re-called the reads with MiXCR, one entry per CDR3 protein. The sample contains 150,000 to 170,000 distinct CDR3 sequences, approximately 52% of which appear only once. These data belong to a study of CD8+CD57+ T cells in acquired aplastic anemia. Patients sequenced had flow cytometry evidence of CD8+CD57+ cell expansion. Sequencing was carried out using sorted CD4+, CD8+, or CD8+CD57+ T cells (not recorded which) from PBMCs. The chain has TRBV24-1 and TRBJ1-2; a possible D gene is TRBD1 (6 bases). This sequence originates from a human donor with aplastic anemia. The chain's CDR3 is CATSVRKQGTYGYTF. The CDR3 bases are TGTGCCACCAGTGTCCGTAAACAGGGAACATATGGCTACACCTTC.